The 9 T cell receptor beta chains below were found in one sample sequenced in a study of breast tumors, draining lymph nodes, adjacent tissues. Axillary draining lymph nodes of breast cancer patients supplied the node samples. In TCRdb, the multiplex PCR reads were re-called with MiXCR into one record per CDR3 protein. This repertoire shows approximately 140,000 distinct CDR3 sequences, over 25% found once; its top ten account for around 2.3%. Input material: axillary lymph node tissue. The receptor source for this set is a female donor with breast cancer. Some clones in this sample may be carry-over from other donors' samples.

The chain carries TRBV18 and TRBJ2-2, with TRBD1 identical over 9 bases. Germline-derived CDR1 and CDR2 are KGHSH and LQKENI. CDR3 length equals 15 residues. With 6 bases clipped from V and 6 bases from J, the junction kept 8 bases outside the gene matches. CDR3 coding DNA: TGTGCCAGCTCTTTCGGACAGGGGAGGGCCGGGGAGCTGTTTTTT. Its protein product is CASSFGQGRAGELFF.

The chain carries TRBV7-2 and TRBJ2-6; D might be TRBD1 (5 bases). The CDR3 covers 17 residues. Germline V lookup: CDR1 SGHTA, CDR2 FQGNSA. The V gene lost 1 base and the J gene lost 4 bases, with 14 bases spanning the gap. The CDR3 loop reads CASSLGAWGTGANVLTF. CDR3 in DNA: TGTGCCAGCAGCTTAGGCGCATGGGGCACCGGGGCCAACGTCCTGACTTTC.

This clonotype was counted once. The chain carries TRBV5-1 and TRBJ2-7; D is perhaps TRBD1 (5 bases). The CDR3 covers 15 residues. V was shortened by 7 bases and J by 2 bases, with 19 bases between the two germline ends. The germline gives CDR1 SGHRS, CDR2 YFSETQ. CDR3 sequence reads: CASGLTNRRTYEQYV. CDR3 DNA sequence: TGCGCCAGCGGGCTCACCAACAGGCGCACCTACGAGCAGTACGTC.

This chain links TRBV6-5 with TRBJ1-6; 9 bases align to TRBD1. The CDR3 extends over 19 amino acids. J gave up 8 bases and V 6 bases, and 20 bases lay outside the gene matches. Per the germline V gene, CDR1 is MNHEY and CDR2 is SVGAGI. CDR3 residues: CASSENTGTGSFGDSPLHF. Here the CDR3 DNA reads TGTGCCAGCAGCGAAAATACCGGGACAGGGTCGTTTGGGGATTCACCCCTCCACTTT.

V gene TRBV19 combines with J gene TRBJ2-3; tentatively, D is TRBD2 (6 bases). Looked up from germline, CDR1 is LNHDA and CDR2 is SQIVND (reference sequence). This CDR3 region has 15 residues. With 4 bases removed from V and 11 bases from J, the gap between germline ends came to 22 bases. CDR3 protein: CASSNPGLPVDEQYF. CDR3 nucleotide sequence: TGTGCCAGTAGTAACCCGGGACTCCCTGTAGATGAGCAGTATTTT.

This clonotype was observed at least ten times. V and J are TRBV6-5 and TRBJ1-2, with D unclear. Trimming shortened V by 4 bases and J by 8 bases, and 17 bases separated the two germline ends. CDR1 and CDR2 from the germline V gene are MNHEY and SVGAGI. This CDR3 comprises 14 residues. In DNA, the CDR3 is TGTGCCAGCAGTTCCGGGGTCCAATCTGGGGGCTACACCTTC. Its translation is CASSSGVQSGGYTF.

This clonotype has at least ten counts. This chain connects TRBV5-8 to TRBJ2-3, with TRBD2 matching over 9 bases. V dropped 1 base and J dropped 2; count of bases not matched to a gene: 5. CDR3 length: 16 residues. Germline CDR1 is SGHTS and CDR2 is YDEGEE. In nucleotides, the CDR3 is TGTGCCAGCAGCTTGAAGCGGGGGGAACTCACAGATACGCAGTATTTT. Amino acids: CASSLKRGELTDTQYF.

This clonotype was recorded many times. As DNA, the CDR3 is TGCAGTGCTAGAGGGACCGCGAACACCGGGGAGCTGTTTTTT. This gives the protein CSARGTANTGELFF. The chain is built from TRBV20-1 and TRBJ2-2; no reliable D call. CDR3 length equals 14 residues. The V gene lost 1 base and the J gene lost 0 bases, with 6 bases spanning the gap. From germline, CDR1 is DFQATT and CDR2 SNEGSKA (reference sequence).

V is TRBV6-6 and J is TRBJ1-6; possible D gene TRBD1, 5 bases. V was cut by 5 bases and J by 11 bases, with 13 bases left in between. Germline loops: CDR1 MNHNY, CDR2 SVGAGI (reference sequence). The CDR3 covers 13 residues. Written as DNA, the CDR3 is TGTGCCAGCAGTCTAGGGACTAGTCCACCCCTCCACTTT. It is translated as CASSLGTSPPLHF.